This T cell receptor beta chain was retrieved from a study of shared clonotypes between healthy human individuals. Measured with immunoSEQ multiplex PCR; TCRdb has only the in-frame clones, and not every one. The sample yields 2 million to 2.5 million clones, roughly 93% seen once. In the case of this clone: Other DNA sequences in the sample encode the same CDR3.

The germline V gene encodes CDR1 SEHNR and CDR2 FQNEAQ (reference sequence). CDR3 length: 13 residues. The V gene lost 0 bases and the J gene lost 3 bases, with 5 bases spanning the gap. Input material: naive CD4+ T cells from PBMCs. The sample's subset: CD45RA+ positively selected. The V and J genes are TRBV7-9 and TRBJ1-1; unclear D gene. This sequence originates from a man younger than 35 in good health. Some clones in this sample may be carry-over from other donors' samples. CDR3 region: CASSLAGDTEAFF. The CDR3 DNA reads TGTGCCAGCAGCTTAGCTGGGGACACTGAAGCTTTCTTT.